The 3 T cell receptor beta chains below were found in one sample sequenced in a study of T cell repertoires in cytomegalovirus infection. MiXCR was run by TCRdb on the reads, yielding one entry per CDR3 protein. The sample has 750,000 to 950,000 distinct CDR3 sequences, about 29% seen once. Their recognized antigens are unknown. The sequenced sample was cultured CD8+ T cells from PBMCs, obtained from culture after CMV antigen stimulation. These receptors originate from a human donor in good health (CMV status not recorded). Some clones in this sample may be carry-over from other donors' samples.

J is TRBJ2-1 and V is TRBV6-1; either TRBD1 or TRBD2 may supply D (5 bases each). The CDR3 is made up of 16 amino acids. Trimming removed 5 bases from V and 5 bases from J, with 19 bases in between. Germline V gene lookup returns CDR1 MNHNS and CDR2 SASEGT. The CDR3 here is CASSSRGEPRNNEQFF. The CDR3 DNA reads TGTGCCAGCAGTTCCCGGGGCGAGCCTCGAAACAATGAGCAGTTCTTC.

This clonotype has at least ten counts. In DNA, the CDR3 is TGTGCCAGCAGCTTAACTAAGCCTCCGGGACACCTCTACGAGCAGTACTTC. Translating it yields CASSLTKPPGHLYEQYF. The chain links TRBV7-8 to TRBJ2-7, with a possible D match to TRBD1 (6 bases). This CDR3 spans 17 amino acids. The V and J ends lost 2 bases and 3 bases respectively, with 20 bases between them. Germline V gene lookup returns CDR1 SGHVS and CDR2 FQNEAQ.

This chain joins TRBV14 and TRBJ1-1, with D perhaps matching TRBD1 (5 bases). This CDR3 contains 15 residues. Trimming shortened V by 2 bases and J by 1 base, and 11 bases separated the two germline ends. Germline values: CDR1 SGHDN, CDR2 FVKESK. In DNA, the CDR3 is TGTGCCAGCAGCCAACTTTTTACAGGGAACACTGAAGCTTTCTTT. As protein: CASSQLFTGNTEAFF.